A selection of T cell receptor beta chains follows, all from one sample in a study of beta chain features in type 1 diabetes. Assay: immunoSEQ multiplex PCR; the TCRdb copy retains only in-frame clones and omits some. The table has roughly 450,000 clones, around 14% seen once. The source material was naive CD4+ T cells from blood. These receptors all come from a man in his thirties or forties in good health. Each CDR3 is given without its conserved first and last residue. Each record gives: J gene, V gene, CDR3 protein.

TRBJ2-1,TRBV19,ASTTGRPYNEQF
TRBJ2-5,TRBV11-2,ASSLGVGETQY
TRBJ1-5,TRBV19,ASSLGASQPQH
TRBJ1-1,TRBV30,AWGPPGVNEAF
TRBJ1-1,TRBV10-3,AISESAEAF
TRBJ2-2,TRBV4-3,ASSQEVGVVPGELF
TRBJ2-1,TRBV11-2,ASSLALASYNEQF
TRBJ2-3,TRBV7-2,ASSLARLAGADTQY
TRBJ1-5,TRBV30,AWSTAYNQPQH
TRBJ2-1,TRBV10-3,AISDLVRGLDNEQF
TRBJ2-6,TRBV11-2,ASSLWGAVSGANVLT
TRBJ2-7,TRBV29-1,SVGTGAYEQY
TRBJ1-1,TRBV4-3,ASSLSLNTEAF
TRBJ2-1,TRBV9,ASSVSQGSSNEQF
TRBJ2-6,TRBV18,ASSPRQASSGANVLT
TRBJ2-3,TRBV30,AWTPSGTDTQY
TRBJ1-1,TRBV5-1,ASSLEGRRTEAF
TRBJ2-7,TRBV5-6,ASSLHLGQGYEQY
TRBJ2-1,TRBV4-2,ASSRNSGSGEQQF
TRBJ2-1,TRBV11-1,ASSPTSGRINEQF
TRBJ1-4,TRBV7-2,ASSFGSEKLF
TRBJ1-2,TRBV7-2,ASSPQVGRQGALHGYT
TRBJ2-2,TRBV23-1,ATGTGPNTGELF
TRBJ2-6,TRBV7-2,ASSLARQGGFLT
TRBJ2-5,TRBV5-1,ASSLDLGRRETQY
TRBJ2-2,TRBV5-1,ASSLRTSGIANTGELF
TRBJ1-2,TRBV4-3,ASSQESNSYGYT
TRBJ1-1,TRBV7-9,ASSLIRDGTEAF
TRBJ2-2,TRBV5-1,ASSSNRKRTGELF
TRBJ2-7,TRBV7-6,ASSPMVGVSSYEQY
TRBJ2-2,TRBV11-2,ASSLQAGELF
TRBJ2-1,TRBV4-2,ASSRARGEQF
TRBJ2-1,TRBV7-2,ASSLGRHNEQF
TRBJ2-3,TRBV29-1,SVAGTSVSPAHTDTQY
TRBJ2-7,TRBV9,ASSVVLAGVAYEQY
TRBJ2-5,TRBV25-1,ASSRKALGGGTQY
TRBJ1-2,TRBV23-1,ASSQPTGVGCPYGYT
TRBJ2-5,TRBV29-1,SAMVGTQY
TRBJ1-2,TRBV27,ASSDRLYYGYT
TRBJ1-5,TRBV30,AWSHTGGTNQPQH
TRBJ2-7,TRBV15,ATSRDPMSSYEQY
TRBJ2-5,TRBV7-2,ASSLAGVAETQY
TRBJ2-2,TRBV29-1,SVGSQAGTGELF